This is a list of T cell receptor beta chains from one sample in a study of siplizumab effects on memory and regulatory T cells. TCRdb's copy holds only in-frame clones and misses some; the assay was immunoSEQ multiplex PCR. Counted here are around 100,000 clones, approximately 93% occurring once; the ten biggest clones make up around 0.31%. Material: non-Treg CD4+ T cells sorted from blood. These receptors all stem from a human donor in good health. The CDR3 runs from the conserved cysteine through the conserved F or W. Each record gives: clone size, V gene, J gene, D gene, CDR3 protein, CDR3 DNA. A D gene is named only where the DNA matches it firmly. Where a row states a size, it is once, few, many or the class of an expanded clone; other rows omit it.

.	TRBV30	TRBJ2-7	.	CAWSPVGKGSYEQYF	TGTGCCTGGAGTCCGGTGGGTAAAGGCTCCTACGAGCAGTACTTC
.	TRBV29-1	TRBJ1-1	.	CSVSLGQTNTEAFF	TGCAGCGTTTCCCTCGGGCAGACGAACACTGAAGCTTTCTTT
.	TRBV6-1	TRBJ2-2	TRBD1	CASSVWDRGTGELFF	TGTGCCAGCAGTGTTTGGGACAGGGGCACCGGGGAGCTGTTTTTT
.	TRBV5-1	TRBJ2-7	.	CASSLDETAISTYEQYF	TGCGCCAGCAGCTTGGACGAGACAGCGATCTCTACCTACGAGCAGTACTTC
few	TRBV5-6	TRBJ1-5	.	CASSWGDGPTQPQHF	TGTGCCAGCAGCTGGGGGGACGGCCCCACGCAGCCCCAGCATTTT
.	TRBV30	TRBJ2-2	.	CAWSTRIAGELFF	TGTGCCTGGAGTACCCGGATAGCCGGGGAGCTGTTTTTT
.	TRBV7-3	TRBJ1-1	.	CASSNNILPTTMPVF	TGTGCCAGCAGCAATAACATCCTTCCGACCACCATGCCCGTATTT
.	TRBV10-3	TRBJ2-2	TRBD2	CAISLLPGLAGGPNTGELFF	TGTGCCATCAGTCTTCTACCGGGACTAGCGGGGGGGCCTAACACCGGGGAGCTGTTTTTT
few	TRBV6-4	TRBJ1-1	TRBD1	CASRPSAGGSLAFF	TGTGCCAGCAGGCCCTCGGCAGGGGGGAGTTTGGCTTTCTTT
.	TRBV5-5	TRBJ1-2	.	CASSLGGLAAIYGYTF	TGTGCCAGCAGCTTGGGCGGGTTGGCTGCTATCTATGGCTACACCTTC
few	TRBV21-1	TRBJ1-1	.	CASSGRGNTEAFF	TGTGCCAGCAGCGGCCGGGGGAACACTGAAGCTTTCTTT
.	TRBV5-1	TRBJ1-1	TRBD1	CASSKEPRGEAEAFF	TGCGCCAGCAGCAAAGAGCCCAGGGGGGAAGCTGAAGCTTTCTTT
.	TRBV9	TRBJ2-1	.	CASSAGDSYNEQFF	TGTGCCAGCAGCGCGGGGGATTCCTACAATGAGCAGTTCTTC
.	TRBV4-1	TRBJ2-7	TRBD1	CASSQAGTGTLYEQYF	TGCGCCAGCAGCCAAGCCGGGACAGGGACTTTGTACGAGCAGTACTTC
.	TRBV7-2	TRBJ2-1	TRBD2	CASSLGLAGGQFF	TGTGCCAGCAGCTTAGGACTAGCGGGAGGACAGTTCTTC
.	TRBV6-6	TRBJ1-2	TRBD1	CASSPRVQGGGYTF	TGTGCCAGCAGTCCCCGGGTACAGGGGGGTGGCTACACCTTC
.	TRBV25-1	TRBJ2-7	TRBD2	CASSRGLAGSYEQYF	TGTGCCAGCAGTCGAGGATTAGCGGGAAGCTACGAGCAGTACTTC
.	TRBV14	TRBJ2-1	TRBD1	CASSQQTGVEQFF	TGTGCCAGCAGCCAACAGACAGGGGTTGAGCAGTTCTTC
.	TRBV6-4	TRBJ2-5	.	CASSAPSRQETQYF	TGTGCCAGCAGTGCCCCTAGCCGCCAAGAGACCCAGTACTTC
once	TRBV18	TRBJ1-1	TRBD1	CASSPLTGDTEAFF	TGTGCCAGCTCACCACTGACAGGGGACACTGAAGCTTTCTTT
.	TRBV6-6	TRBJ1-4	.	CASSYSGIPDRKLFF	TGTGCCAGCAGTTACTCGGGGATCCCTGATCGGAAACTGTTTTTT
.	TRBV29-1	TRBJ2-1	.	CSLMASPRNEQFF	TGCAGCCTGATGGCTAGTCCTCGCAATGAGCAGTTCTTC
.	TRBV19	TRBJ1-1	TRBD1	CASSGQTLRATEAFF	TGTGCCAGCTCGGGACAGACGCTCCGAGCCACTGAAGCTTTCTTT
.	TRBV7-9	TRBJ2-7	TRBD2	CASSSHWTSGRNEQYF	TGTGCCAGCAGCTCCCATTGGACTAGCGGGAGAAACGAGCAGTACTTC
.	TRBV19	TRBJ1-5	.	CASSIALRVAGNQPQHF	TGTGCCAGTAGTATAGCACTCAGGGTGGCGGGGAATCAGCCCCAGCATTTT
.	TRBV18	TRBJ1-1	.	CASSPITEVTEAFF	TGTGCCAGCTCACCAATTACAGAGGTCACTGAAGCTTTCTTT
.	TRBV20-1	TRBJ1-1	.	CSARMNTEAFF	TGCAGTGCTAGGATGAACACTGAAGCTTTCTTT
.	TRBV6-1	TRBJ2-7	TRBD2	CASRRERGTYEQYF	TGTGCCAGCAGGAGGGAGCGGGGGACCTACGAGCAGTACTTC
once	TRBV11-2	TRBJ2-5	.	CASSSGLQETQYF	TGTGCCAGCAGCTCGGGACTTCAAGAGACCCAGTACTTC
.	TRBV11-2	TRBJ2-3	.	CASSLGVTDTQYF	TGTGCCAGCAGCTTAGGAGTTACAGATACGCAGTATTTT
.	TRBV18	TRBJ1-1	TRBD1	CASSRGTGMNTEAFF	TGTGCCAGCTCTCGGGGGACAGGGATGAACACTGAAGCTTTCTTT
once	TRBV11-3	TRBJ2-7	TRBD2	CASSLATSGILYEQYF	TGTGCCAGCAGCCTAGCGACTAGCGGGATTTTGTACGAGCAGTACTTC
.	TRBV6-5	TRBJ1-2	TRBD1	CASSLTGTGARGYTF	TGTGCCAGCAGTTTAACCGGGACAGGGGCGAGGGGCTACACCTTC
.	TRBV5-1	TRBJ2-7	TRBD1	CASSLGTVTGLEQYF	TGCGCCAGCAGTTTGGGAACGGTGACAGGGCTCGAGCAGTACTTC
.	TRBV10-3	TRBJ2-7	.	CAISAPGIQYEQYF	TGTGCCATCAGTGCCCCCGGGATCCAGTACGAGCAGTACTTC
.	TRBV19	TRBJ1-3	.	CASSMPGTGNTIYF	TGTGCCAGTAGTATGCCGGGGACTGGAAACACCATATATTTT
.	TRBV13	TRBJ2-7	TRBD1	CASSFRRDRGSYEQYF	TGTGCCAGCAGCTTTCGAAGGGACAGGGGGTCTTACGAGCAGTACTTC
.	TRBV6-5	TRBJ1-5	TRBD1	CASSPTGTGRQPQHF	TGTGCCAGCAGTCCTACCGGGACAGGGCGTCAGCCCCAGCATTTT
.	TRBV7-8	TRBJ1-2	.	CASSPRAGAKVLGYTF	TGTGCCAGCAGCCCTAGAGCAGGGGCGAAGGTTTTAGGCTACACCTTC
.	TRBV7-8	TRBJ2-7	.	CASSLGAGAHEQYF	TGTGCCAGCAGCTTAGGCGCAGGGGCCCACGAGCAGTACTTC
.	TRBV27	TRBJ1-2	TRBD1	CASSPASTGGSYGYTF	TGTGCCAGCAGTCCCGCGTCGACAGGGGGAAGCTATGGCTACACCTTC
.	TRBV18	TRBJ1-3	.	CASSPATTSGNTIYF	TGTGCCAGCTCACCCGCCACCACCTCTGGAAACACCATATATTTT
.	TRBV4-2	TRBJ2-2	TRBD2	CASSRIRLAGGAGELFF	TGTGCCAGCAGTCGGATTCGACTAGCGGGGGGGGCCGGGGAGCTGTTTTTT
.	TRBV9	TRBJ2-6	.	CASRSDLWGSGANVLTF	TGTGCCAGCAGATCGGACCTGTGGGGCTCTGGGGCCAACGTCCTGACTTTC
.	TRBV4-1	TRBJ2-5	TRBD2	CASSQARTGLAETQYF	TGCGCCAGCAGCCAAGCCCGAACAGGACTAGCGGAGACCCAGTACTTC
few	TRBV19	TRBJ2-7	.	CASSSHSMFEQYF	TGTGCCAGTAGTAGCCATAGTATGTTCGAGCAGTACTTC
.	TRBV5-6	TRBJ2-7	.	CASSPRMGAGLGEQYF	TGTGCCAGCAGCCCACGGATGGGGGCGGGTTTAGGCGAGCAGTACTTC
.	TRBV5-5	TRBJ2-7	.	CASSLGDKIYEQYF	TGTGCCAGCAGCTTGGGGGACAAGATCTACGAGCAGTACTTC
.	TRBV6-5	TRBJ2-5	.	CATSSGIWETQYF	TGTGCCACCAGTTCGGGGATCTGGGAGACCCAGTACTTC
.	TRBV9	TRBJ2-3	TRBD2	CASSDRDSGTITDTQYF	TGTGCCAGCAGCGACCGGGATAGCGGGACGATCACAGATACGCAGTATTTT
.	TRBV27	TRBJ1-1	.	CASSFRGTEAFF	TGTGCCAGCAGTTTTCGGGGCACTGAAGCTTTCTTT
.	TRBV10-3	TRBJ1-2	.	CAISSLDGNYGYTF	TGTGCCATCAGTTCCCTGGACGGTAACTATGGCTACACCTTC
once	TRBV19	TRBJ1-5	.	CASSIARTEHQPQHF	TGTGCCAGTAGTATAGCGCGGACAGAGCATCAGCCCCAGCATTTT